The T cell receptor beta chain under discussion was sequenced for a study of post-analysis software for immune sequencing data (dated by TCRdb to 2013 to 2016). Describing the broader study: The recorded disease courses included relapsing-remitting, secondary progressive and progressive-relapsing multiple sclerosis, and some patients had no subtype annotation. A subset of samples was prepared in parallel using single-end sample barcoding, then pooled and co-amplified after Illumina adapter ligation. The patient repertoires were compared against 11 previously published healthy control repertoires obtained from donors aged about 6 to 28 years. Overall study outcomes, separate from this receptor: Strong co-clustering of samples prepared in the same batch was shown by direct clustering with F measure, prompting a batch-effect correction. The control group was slightly older than the multiple sclerosis patient group. Patients showed significantly higher frequencies than controls for about 5 TRBV segments, among them TRBV5-6, TRBV5-1 and TRBV20-1. Compared with controls, multiple sclerosis patients had significantly lower normalized Chao1 diversity, a finding suggesting substantial peripheral T-cell clonal expansion.

The library came from PCR. Sequencer: Illumina HiSeq 2500. Unique molecular identifiers were incorporated into TCR beta cDNA libraries to reduce PCR and sequencing biases. Approximately 500,000 cDNA molecules were obtained per 1 to 10 million input T cells, so each molecule approximated one T cell. The same protocol used for the earlier healthy control dataset was applied to prepare and sequence the patient libraries. Samples belonging to the same batch were prepared together, multiplexed and sequenced on a shared HiSeq lane. The authors processed their data as follows. Raw barcoded reads were processed with MIGEC, discarding single-read molecular identifier groups before consensus assembly and CDR3 extraction. VDJtools was used for post-analysis of the clonotype tables, with diversity normalized by down-sampling every dataset to the smallest sample size. Repertoire overlap clustering matched CDR3 amino acid but not nucleotide sequences to correct batch-related cross-sample contamination. TCRdb reworked the public reads: Q25 trimming with fastp, MiXCR clone assembly, productive beta chains retained. CDR3 protein sequences are deduplicated, and each keeps its most common genes and DNA. The V and J calls here are based on TCRdb, not the publication. This sample lists 750,000 to 950,000 distinct CDR3 sequences; around 42% were detected once. The ten largest clones represent roughly 5.2% of the sample.

To demonstrate the VDJtools post-analysis software, the study profiled TCR beta repertoires from the peripheral blood of about 13 young patients with multiple sclerosis. The patients with multiple sclerosis were children and adolescents between about 6 and 15 years of age. The CDR3, cysteine through phenylalanine, is 15 amino acids long. Only the CDR3 part of the read is kept: 45 bases, read in frame from the first base. Trimming at the junction amounts to 0 bases on V and 1 base on J, and the germline ends lie 9 bases apart. Taken from the germline V gene (reference sequence), the CDR1 and CDR2 loops are MNHNY and SVGAGI. Details on this clonotype: The clone's antigen remains unknown. Qualities for individual bases were not recorded, and no much larger clone is one base off.

The chain uses TRBV6-6 and TRBJ1-1; the D gene assignment is ambiguous. This receptor was identified in a girl between 5 and 17 years old with multiple sclerosis. Specimen: blood. The CDR3 protein is CASSYSSQTNTEAFF. The DNA is TGTGCCAGCAGTTACTCGAGTCAGACGAACACTGAAGCTTTCTTT.